Each of the 27 T cell receptor beta chains below was sequenced from the same sample in a study of regulatory T cells in long-lasting Graves disease. Through Arm-PCR of CDR3 regions and iRepertoire HTBI primers, TCR beta libraries were built. TCRdb re-called the multiplex PCR reads with MiXCR, one entry per CDR3 protein. The sample records 240,000 or so distinct CDR3 sequences, around 20% being singletons. Time point defined: newly diagnosed GD, antithyroid drugs for less than 3 months. Generation of the TCR library employed RNA extracted from PBMCs. This specimen consisted of peripheral blood mononuclear cells (PBMCs), obtained at new diagnosis, from a patient treated with antithyroid drugs. These receptors all stem from a female donor with Graves disease.

This clonotype was recorded at least ten times. The V gene is TRBV3-2, the J gene TRBJ2-7; TRBD1, the table's D call, was not compared with the DNA. TRBV3-2 is given as a pseudogene. The CDR3 is made up of 14 amino acids. CDR3 DNA sequence: TGTGCCAGCAGCCGCCGGGACGGGAACTACGAGCAGTACTTC. Translation: CASSRRDGNYEQYF.

The chain is built from TRBV7-9 and TRBJ2-7; 14 nucleotides line up with TRBD2. The ends lost 4 bases at V and 6 bases at J; junction bases unmatched: 11. In germline, CDR1 is SEHNR, CDR2 FQNEAQ (reference sequence). The CDR3 spans 17 residues. The CDR3 nucleotides read TGTGCCAGCAGCTCAGAGTGGGACGGACTAGCGGGAGGCGAGCAGTACTTC. Protein: CASSSEWDGLAGGEQYF.

The gene calls are TRBV19 and TRBJ2-7, with TRBD2 matching 9 bases. CDR1 is LNHDA, CDR2 SQIVND, per germline (reference sequence). CDR3 length: 16 amino acids. V gave up 5 bases and J gave up 7 bases; unmatched junction bases: 15. DNA of the CDR3: TGTGCCAGTAGTCCGTTACGGGCGGGAGGGGACACGGAGCAGTACTTC. Its translation: CASSPLRAGGDTEQYF.

The sample holds many counts of this clonotype. This chain joins TRBV7-2 and TRBJ1-1; D is unresolved. This CDR3 spans 12 amino acids. Trimming removed 2 bases from V and 4 bases from J, with 5 bases in between. The germline V gene encodes CDR1 SGHTA and CDR2 FQGNSA. Written as DNA, the CDR3 is TGTGCCAGCAGCTTACTTGCCACTGAAGCTTTCTTT. This codes for CASSLLATEAFF.

The J gene is TRBJ1-1, the V gene TRBV7-2, with 7 positions matching TRBD1. In germline, CDR1 is SGHTA, CDR2 FQGNSA. The V gene end was trimmed by 7 bases and the J gene end by 3 bases; junction bases not matched to a gene: 5. The CDR3 has 13 amino acids. The CDR3 loop is CASTLQGDTEAFF. The CDR3 DNA reads TGTGCCAGCACCCTCCAGGGGGACACTGAAGCTTTCTTT.

This clonotype turned up a few times. The chain is built from TRBV19 and TRBJ2-1; tentatively, D is TRBD2 (6 bases). V dropped 5 bases and J dropped 8 bases, with 13 bases sitting between them. CDR3 length: 13 amino acids. The germline gives CDR1 LNHDA, CDR2 SQIVND (reference sequence). The CDR3 nucleotides are TGTGCCAGTAGTCCCCAACGGGGGTATGAGCAGTTCTTC. It codes for CASSPQRGYEQFF.

A few counts support this clonotype. V gene TRBV5-5 combines with J gene TRBJ1-6; 9 nucleotides align to TRBD1. Trimming cost V 4 bases and J 12 bases; bases outside gene matches: 2. CDR3 length equals 12 residues. Germline V CDR1 and CDR2: SGHKS, YYEKEE (reference sequence). The CDR3 DNA sequence: TGTGCCAGCAGCCAGGGACAGGGACCCCTCCACTTT. It encodes CASSQGQGPLHF.

This clonotype was observed at least ten times. The germline gene is not matched at one end of the junction; a read error may be the cause. This rearrangement joins TRBV7-8 to TRBJ2-1; TRBD2 matches at 10 bases. The CDR3 spans 13 residues. The germline V gene has CDR1 SGHVS and CDR2 FQNEAQ. The DNA of the CDR3 is TGTGCCAGCAGCCTAGCGGGGGTCGGGGAGCAGTTCTTC. This encodes CASSLAGVGEQFF.

This clonotype has a count of ten or more. This chain joins TRBV6-1 and TRBJ2-5; 10 positions match TRBD2. The V gene's germline CDR1 is MNHNS and CDR2 SASEGT. This CDR3 is 14 amino acids long. Unmatched junction bases numbered 7, after V lost 7 bases and J lost 5 bases. CDR3: CASKEAGGLETQYF. CDR3 in DNA: TGTGCCAGCAAGGAAGCGGGGGGGCTTGAGACCCAGTACTTC.

This clonotype was detected many times. In DNA form, the CDR3 reads TGTGCCAGCAGCCATGGGAGGCGGGGTTCCGGGGAGCTGTTTTTT. Amino acids: CASSHGRRGSGELFF. The V and J genes are TRBV7-2 and TRBJ2-2; tentatively, D is TRBD2 (6 bases). Trimming removed 5 bases at V and 6 bases at J, with 16 bases between. This CDR3 spans 15 amino acids. Germline V gene sequence: CDR1 SGHTA, CDR2 FQGNSA.

V gene TRBV10-3 combines with J gene TRBJ1-6; D unclear. Germline CDR1 is ENHRY and CDR2 is SYGVKD. Trimming cost V 8 bases and J 4 bases, with 12 bases left between them. This CDR3 is built from 14 residues. The CDR3 reads CAISEAEYNSPLHF. In nucleotides, the CDR3 is TGTGCCATCTCGGAAGCAGAATATAATTCACCCCTCCACTTT.

In its sample, this clonotype was seen many times. This chain connects TRBV2 to TRBJ1-5; no clear D gene. Trimming cost V 4 bases and J 2 bases, with 9 bases left between them. This CDR3 comprises 14 residues. The germline V gene encodes CDR1 SNHLY and CDR2 FYNNEI. CDR3 protein: CASSGGLGNQPQHF. CDR3 sequence (DNA): TGTGCCAGCAGTGGAGGGTTGGGCAATCAGCCCCAGCATTTT.

This clonotype was observed at least ten times. The genes are TRBV12-3 or TRBV12-4 and TRBJ2-1; D not resolved. V lost 7 bases, J lost 2 bases, and 6 bases lay in between. There are 12 residues in the CDR3. Written as DNA, the CDR3 is TGTGCCAGCACCTTACCCTACAATGAGCAGTTCTTC. Translation gives CASTLPYNEQFF.

In this sample, this clonotype turned up a few times. The CDR3 DNA reads as TGTGCCAGCAGCATTAACCCCGGTGATACGCAGTATTTT. Amino acids: CASSINPGDTQYF. The rearrangement uses TRBV7-3 and TRBJ2-3; D unresolved. Germline CDR1 is SGHTA and CDR2 is FQGTGA. Trimming removed 5 bases at V and 6 bases at J, with 12 bases between. This CDR3 region has 13 residues. Full variable domain (rest looked up from reference TRBV7-3 and TRBJ2-3): GAGVSQTPSNKVTEKGKYVELRCDPISGHTALYWYRQSLGQGPEFLIYFQGTGAADDSGLPNDRFFAVRPEGSVSTLKIQRTERGDSAVYLCASSINPGDTQYFGPGTRLTVL.

Comments on this clonotype: Just one base apart from a much larger clone, this may be a read error. The missing conserved phenylalanine or tryptophan at the end of this CDR3 makes a read error likely. V is TRBV18 and J is TRBJ2-7, with 9 bases aligning to TRBD1. J was trimmed by 5 bases and V by 3 bases; bases with no gene match: 5. The CDR3 has 14 amino acids. CDR1 and CDR2 from the germline V gene are KGHSH and LQKENI. CDR3 region: CASSPGTGRNEQYL. DNA of the CDR3: TGTGCCAGCTCACCGGGGACAGGGAGGAACGAGCAGTACCTC.

The CDR3 spells CASSLLSQPQHF. CDR3 nucleotides: TGTGCCAGCAGTTTATTGTCTCAGCCCCAGCATTTT. The chain carries TRBV28 and TRBJ1-5; D ambiguous. The CDR3 extends over 12 amino acids. V lost 1 base and J 6 bases, leaving 4 bases between the germline ends. CDR1 and CDR2 (germline): MDHEN, SYDVKM. The entire variable domain, with the rest obtained from reference TRBV28 and TRBJ1-5, is as follows: DVKVTQSSRYLVKRTGEKVFLECVQDMDHENMFWYRQDPGLGLRLIYFSYDVKMKEKGDIPEGYSVSREKKERFSLILESASTNQTSMYLCASSLLSQPQHFGDGTRLSIL.

This clonotype was observed a handful of times. This rearrangement joins TRBV4-3 to TRBJ2-7, with D hard to call. The V gene's germline CDR1 is LGHNA and CDR2 YSLEER. The V end lost 0 bases, the J end lost 3 bases, and 6 bases lay between the germline ends. CDR3 size: 13 residues. The CDR3 spells CASSQDRNYEQYF. DNA for the CDR3: TGCGCCAGCAGCCAAGATCGGAACTACGAGCAGTACTTC.

This clonotype was counted many times. This is likely an artifact of a read error, given a far larger clone one base away. The rearrangement links TRBV7-2 to TRBJ2-7; perhaps TRBD2 as D (6 bases). The CDR3 is 14 residues long. Germline-derived CDR1 and CDR2 are SGHTA and FQGNSA. Deletions cut 5 bases from V and 7 bases from J, with 18 bases between. The CDR3 bases are TGTGCCAGCAGCCCTCTCGGAGGGTACAATGAGCAGTACTTC. It specifies CASSPLGGYNEQYF.

This clonotype has ten or more counts. The chain uses TRBV3-1 and TRBJ2-2; D might be TRBD1 (5 bases). Germline V CDR1 and CDR2: LGHDT, YNNKEL (reference sequence). V lost 7 bases and J lost 0, with 12 bases in between. This CDR3 region has 15 residues. CDR3 residues: CASNARGANTGELFF. The CDR3 region has the DNA TGTGCCAGCAATGCAAGGGGCGCGAACACCGGGGAGCTGTTTTTT.

J is TRBJ2-7 and V is TRBV10-3; 10 positions match TRBD2. Losses at the gene ends were 2 bases for V and 0 bases for J; bases not matched to a gene: 1. The CDR3 covers 15 residues. Germline loops: CDR1 ENHRY, CDR2 SYGVKD. CDR3 loop: CAISEGLAVSYEQYF. In nucleotides, the CDR3 is TGTGCCATCAGTGAGGGACTAGCGGTCTCCTACGAGCAGTACTTC.

This clonotype was recorded a few times. The V call is TRBV6-1, the J call TRBJ2-1; 7 positions agree with TRBD1. CDR1 MNHNS and CDR2 SASEGT come from the germline V gene. The V and J ends lost 6 bases and 6 bases, in that order; junction bases with no gene match: 8. This CDR3 spans 14 amino acids. The CDR3 protein is CASRVTGSFNEQFF. DNA of the CDR3: TGTGCCAGCAGAGTGACAGGGAGTTTCAATGAGCAGTTCTTC.

This clonotype was found many times. The chain has TRBV5-6 and TRBJ2-5, with TRBD2 identical over 11 bases. V was pared by 5 bases and J by 3 bases, with 3 bases of the junction left unmatched. Per the germline V gene, CDR1 is SGHDT and CDR2 is YYEEEE. There are 14 residues in the CDR3. The CDR3 loop reads CASSSGLAEETQYF. The CDR3 nucleotides are TGTGCCAGCAGTTCGGGACTAGCGGAAGAGACCCAGTACTTC. Looking up the rest from reference TRBV5-6 and TRBJ2-5 gives the full variable domain: DAGVTQSPTHLIKTRGQQVTLRCSPKSGHDTVSWYQQALGQGPQFIFQYYEEEERQRGNFPDRFSGHQFPNYSSELNVNALLLGDSALYLCASSSGLAEETQYFGPGTRLLVL.

This clonotype was counted many times. The chain uses TRBV5-1 and TRBJ1-2; no reliable D call. Trimming removed 0 bases at V and 3 bases at J, with 12 bases between. The CDR3 totals 15 residues. Germline values: CDR1 SGHRS, CDR2 YFSETQ. This chain's CDR3 is CASSLEGVLDYGYTF. CDR3 nucleotide sequence: TGCGCCAGCAGCTTGGAAGGAGTTTTGGACTATGGCTACACCTTC. Variable domain in full (rest from reference TRBV5-1 and TRBJ1-2): KAGVTQTPRYLIKTRGQQVTLSCSPISGHRSVSWYQQTPGQGLQFLFEYFSETQRNKGNFPGRFSGRQFSNSRSEMNVSTLELGDSALYLCASSLEGVLDYGYTFGSGTRLTVV.

J is TRBJ1-1 and V is TRBV15, with 10 bases aligning to TRBD1. The trim removed 4 bases at V and 6 bases at J, leaving 20 bases unmatched. This CDR3 is 19 amino acids long. Germline CDR1 and CDR2: LNHNV and YYDKDF (reference sequence). This CDR3 reads CATSNLRPGQGSGDAEAFF. The DNA for the CDR3 is TGTGCCACCAGCAACTTGAGGCCGGGACAGGGGTCAGGAGACGCTGAAGCTTTCTTT.

In regard to this clonotype: This may come from a read error, since a much larger clone is one base off. The rearrangement joins TRBV20-1 to TRBJ2-4; no clear D. The DNA matches TRBJ2-1 better at its end, which makes the J call doubtful. This CDR3 contains 12 residues. The germline CDR1 and CDR2 sequences are DFQATT and SNEGSKA (reference sequence). Here the CDR3 reads CSARANAETQFF. The CDR3 DNA sequence: TGCAGTGCTAGGGCCAATGCGGAGACCCAGTTCTTC.

Only a few counts were recorded for this clonotype. A much larger clone differs by one base, so this may be a read error. V usage is TRBV30 and J usage is TRBJ1-5; TRBD1 might be the D (6 bases). The CDR3 loop spans 15 amino acids. Germline-derived CDR1 and CDR2 are GTSNPN and SVGIG (reference sequence). Deletions cut 1 base from V and 4 bases from J, with 14 bases between. The CDR3 DNA sequence: TGTGCCTGGAGTGCACATCGACAGGCAAATCAGCCCCAGCATTTT. This gives the protein CAWSAHRQANQPQHF.

This clonotype has a count of ten or more. This chain joins TRBV20-1 and TRBJ2-3; D is uncertain. Trimming stripped 8 bases from V and 2 bases from J, with 5 bases between. The CDR3 contains 10 residues. CDR1 is DFQATT, CDR2 SNEGSKA, per germline (reference sequence). CDR3 region: CSRNTDTQYF. CDR3 DNA: TGCAGTCGGAACACAGATACGCAGTATTTT.